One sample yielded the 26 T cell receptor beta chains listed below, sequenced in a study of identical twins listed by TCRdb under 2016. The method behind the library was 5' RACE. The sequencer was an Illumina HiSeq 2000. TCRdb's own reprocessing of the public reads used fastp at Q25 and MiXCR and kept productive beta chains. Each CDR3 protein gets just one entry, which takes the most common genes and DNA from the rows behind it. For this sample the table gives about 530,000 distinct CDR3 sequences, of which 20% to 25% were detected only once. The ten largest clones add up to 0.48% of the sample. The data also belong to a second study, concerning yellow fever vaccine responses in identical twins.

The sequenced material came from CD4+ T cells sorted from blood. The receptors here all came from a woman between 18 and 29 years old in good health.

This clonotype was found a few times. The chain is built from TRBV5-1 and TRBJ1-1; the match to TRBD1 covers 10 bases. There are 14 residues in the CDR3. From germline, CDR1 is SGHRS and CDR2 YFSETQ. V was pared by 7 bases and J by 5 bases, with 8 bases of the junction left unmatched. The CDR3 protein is CASGQTGGGTEAFF. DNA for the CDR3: TGCGCCAGCGGCCAGACAGGGGGCGGGACTGAAGCTTTCTTT.

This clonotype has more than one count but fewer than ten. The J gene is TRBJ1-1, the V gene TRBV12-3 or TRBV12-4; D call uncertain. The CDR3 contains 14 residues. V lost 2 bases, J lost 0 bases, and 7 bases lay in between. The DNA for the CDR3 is TGTGCCAGCAGTTTAAGGGAGGTGAACACTGAAGCTTTCTTT. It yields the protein CASSLREVNTEAFF.

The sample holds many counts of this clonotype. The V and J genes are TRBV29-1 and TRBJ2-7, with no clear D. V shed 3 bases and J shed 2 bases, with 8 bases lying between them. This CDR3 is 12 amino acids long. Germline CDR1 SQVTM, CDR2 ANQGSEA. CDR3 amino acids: CSVDLGTYEQYF. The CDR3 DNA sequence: TGCAGCGTTGATCTAGGAACCTACGAGCAGTACTTC.

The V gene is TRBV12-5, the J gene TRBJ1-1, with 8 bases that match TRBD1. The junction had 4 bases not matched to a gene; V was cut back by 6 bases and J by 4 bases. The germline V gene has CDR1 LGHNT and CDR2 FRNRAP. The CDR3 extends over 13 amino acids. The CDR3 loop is CASGMDRATEAFF. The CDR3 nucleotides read TGTGCTAGTGGCATGGACAGGGCCACTGAAGCTTTCTTT.

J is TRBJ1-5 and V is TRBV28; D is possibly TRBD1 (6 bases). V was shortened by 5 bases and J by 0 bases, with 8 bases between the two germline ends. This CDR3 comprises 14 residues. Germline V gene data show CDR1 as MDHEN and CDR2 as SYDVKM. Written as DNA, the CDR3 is TGTGCCAGCAGTCGGACAGTTAGCAATCAGCCCCAGCATTTT. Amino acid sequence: CASSRTVSNQPQHF.

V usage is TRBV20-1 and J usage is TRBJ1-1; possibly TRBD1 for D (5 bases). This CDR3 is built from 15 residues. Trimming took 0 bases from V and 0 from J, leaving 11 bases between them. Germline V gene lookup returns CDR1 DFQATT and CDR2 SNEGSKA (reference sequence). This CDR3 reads CSARDVTVMNTEAFF. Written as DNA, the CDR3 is TGCAGTGCTAGAGATGTGACAGTCATGAACACTGAAGCTTTCTTT.

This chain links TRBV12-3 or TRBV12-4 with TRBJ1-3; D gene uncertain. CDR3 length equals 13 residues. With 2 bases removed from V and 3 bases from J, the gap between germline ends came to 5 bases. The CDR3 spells CASSLIGGNTIYF. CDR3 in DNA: TGTGCCAGCAGTTTAATCGGTGGAAACACCATATATTTT.

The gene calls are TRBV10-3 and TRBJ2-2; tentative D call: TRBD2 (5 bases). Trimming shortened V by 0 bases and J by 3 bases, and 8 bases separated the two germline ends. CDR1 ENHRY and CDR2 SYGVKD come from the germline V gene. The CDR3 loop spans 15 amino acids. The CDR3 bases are TGTGCCATCAGTGAGTCGGGAGTATACACCGGGGAGCTGTTTTTT. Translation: CAISESGVYTGELFF.

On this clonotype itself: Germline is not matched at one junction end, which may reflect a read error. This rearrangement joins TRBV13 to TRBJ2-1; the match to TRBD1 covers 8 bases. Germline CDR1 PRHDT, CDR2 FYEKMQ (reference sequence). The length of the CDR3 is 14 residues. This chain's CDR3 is CASSFGAGGNEQSF. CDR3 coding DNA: TGTGCCAGCAGCTTCGGTGCAGGGGGCAATGAGCAGTCCTTC.

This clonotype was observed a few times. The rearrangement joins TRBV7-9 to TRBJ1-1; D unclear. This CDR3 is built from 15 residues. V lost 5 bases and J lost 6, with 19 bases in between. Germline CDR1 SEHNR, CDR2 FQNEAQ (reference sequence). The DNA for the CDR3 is TGTGCCAGCAGCCCCCTAGGTACCGTTGGAGCTGAAGCTTTCTTT. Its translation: CASSPLGTVGAEAFF.

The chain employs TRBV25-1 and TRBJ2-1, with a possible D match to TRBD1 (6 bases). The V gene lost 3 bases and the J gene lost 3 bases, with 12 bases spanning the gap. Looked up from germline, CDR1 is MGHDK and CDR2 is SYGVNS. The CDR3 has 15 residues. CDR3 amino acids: CASSEGAAVYNEQFF. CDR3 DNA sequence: TGTGCCAGCAGTGAGGGGGCAGCTGTCTACAATGAGCAGTTCTTC. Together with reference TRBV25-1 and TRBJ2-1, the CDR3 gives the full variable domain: EADIYQTPRYLVIGTGKKITLECSQTMGHDKMYWYQQDPGMELHLIHYSYGVNSTEKGDLSSESTVSRIRTEHFPLTLESARPSHTSQYLCASSEGAAVYNEQFFGPGTRLTVL.

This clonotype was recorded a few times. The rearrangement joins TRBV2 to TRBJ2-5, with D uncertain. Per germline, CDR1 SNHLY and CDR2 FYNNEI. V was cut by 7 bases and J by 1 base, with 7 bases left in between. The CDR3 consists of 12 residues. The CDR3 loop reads CASKVSQETQYF. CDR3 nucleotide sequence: TGTGCCAGCAAAGTATCCCAAGAGACCCAGTACTTC.

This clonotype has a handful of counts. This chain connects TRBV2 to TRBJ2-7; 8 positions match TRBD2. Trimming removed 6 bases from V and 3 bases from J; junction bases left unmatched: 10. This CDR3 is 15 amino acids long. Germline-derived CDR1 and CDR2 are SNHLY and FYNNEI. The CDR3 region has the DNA TGTGCCAGCAGCCCGCCGGGACTAGGGCGCTACGAGCAGTACTTC. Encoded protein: CASSPPGLGRYEQYF.

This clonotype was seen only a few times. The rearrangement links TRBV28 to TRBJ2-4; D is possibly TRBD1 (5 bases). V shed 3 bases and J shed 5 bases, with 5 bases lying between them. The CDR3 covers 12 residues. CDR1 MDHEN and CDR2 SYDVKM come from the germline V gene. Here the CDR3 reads CASSLGQNIQYF. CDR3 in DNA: TGTGCCAGCAGTTTGGGGCAAAACATTCAGTACTTC.

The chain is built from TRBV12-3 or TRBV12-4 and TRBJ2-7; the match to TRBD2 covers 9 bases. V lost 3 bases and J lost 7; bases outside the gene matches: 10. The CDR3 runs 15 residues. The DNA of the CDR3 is TGTGCCAGCAGTTTTAGACTAGCGGCCCGGGCGGAGCAGTACTTC. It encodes CASSFRLAARAEQYF.

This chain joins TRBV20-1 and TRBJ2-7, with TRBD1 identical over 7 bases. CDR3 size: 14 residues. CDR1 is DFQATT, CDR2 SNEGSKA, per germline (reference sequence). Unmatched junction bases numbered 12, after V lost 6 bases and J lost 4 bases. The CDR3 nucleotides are TGCAGTGCATCCACAGGGGAAGGGGTTTACGAGCAGTACGTC. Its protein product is CSASTGEGVYEQYV.

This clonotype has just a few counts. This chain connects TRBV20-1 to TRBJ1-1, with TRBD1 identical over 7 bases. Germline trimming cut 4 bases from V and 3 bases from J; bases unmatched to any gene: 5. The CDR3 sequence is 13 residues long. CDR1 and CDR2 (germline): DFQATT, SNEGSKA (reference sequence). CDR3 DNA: TGCAGTGCTAAATCAGGGGGAGACACTGAAGCTTTCTTT. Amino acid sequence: CSAKSGGDTEAFF.

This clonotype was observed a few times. The CDR3 DNA is TGTGCCAGCAGCCTCACTCAGGACAGAATCTCCTACAATGAGCAGTTCTTC. It translates to CASSLTQDRISYNEQFF. The gene calls are TRBV3-1 and TRBJ2-1, with a weak D call TRBD1 (6 bases). Per the germline V gene, CDR1 is LGHDT and CDR2 is YNNKEL (reference sequence). The CDR3 has 17 residues. Trimming shortened V by 4 bases and J by 0 bases, and 16 bases separated the two germline ends.

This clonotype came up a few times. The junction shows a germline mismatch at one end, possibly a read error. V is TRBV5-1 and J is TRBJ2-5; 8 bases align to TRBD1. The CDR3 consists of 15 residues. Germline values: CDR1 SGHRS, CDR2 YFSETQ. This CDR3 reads CASSPGQGRGEPQYF. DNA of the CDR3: TGCGCCAGCAGCCCTGGACAGGGAAGGGGAGAGCCCCAGTACTTC.

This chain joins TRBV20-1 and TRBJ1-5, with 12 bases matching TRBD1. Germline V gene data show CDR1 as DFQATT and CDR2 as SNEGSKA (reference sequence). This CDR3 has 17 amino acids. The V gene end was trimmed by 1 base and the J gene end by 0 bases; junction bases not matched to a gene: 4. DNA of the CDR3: TGCAGTGCTAGAGGCAGGGACAGGGGGCTTAGCAATCAGCCCCAGCATTTT. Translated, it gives CSARGRDRGLSNQPQHF.

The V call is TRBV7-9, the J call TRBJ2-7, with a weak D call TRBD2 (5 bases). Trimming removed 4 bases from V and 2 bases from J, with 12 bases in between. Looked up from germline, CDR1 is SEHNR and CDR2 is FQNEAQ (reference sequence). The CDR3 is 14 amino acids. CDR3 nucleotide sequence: TGTGCCAGCAGCTCCAGCGGAACCCCCTACGAGCAGTACTTC. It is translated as CASSSSGTPYEQYF.

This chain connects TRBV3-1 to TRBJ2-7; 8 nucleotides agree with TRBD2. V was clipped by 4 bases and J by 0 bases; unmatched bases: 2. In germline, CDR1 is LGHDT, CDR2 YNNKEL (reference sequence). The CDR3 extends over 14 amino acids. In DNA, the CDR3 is TGTGCCAGCAGCCGAGCGGGAGACTCCTACGAGCAGTACTTC. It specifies CASSRAGDSYEQYF.

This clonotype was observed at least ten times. DNA for the CDR3: TGCAGTGCAAGGGGACAGTCCTACGAGCAGTACTTC. Translating gives CSARGQSYEQYF. The V gene is TRBV20-1, the J gene TRBJ2-7; 7 positions agree with TRBD1. The CDR3 runs to 12 residues. Per the germline V gene, CDR1 is DFQATT and CDR2 is SNEGSKA (reference sequence). V lost 6 bases, J lost 1 base, and 3 bases stayed unmatched.

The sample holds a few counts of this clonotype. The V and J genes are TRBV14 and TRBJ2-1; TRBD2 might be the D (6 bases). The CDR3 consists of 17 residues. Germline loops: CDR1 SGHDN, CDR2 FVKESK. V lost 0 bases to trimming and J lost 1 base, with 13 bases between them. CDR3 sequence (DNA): TGTGCCAGCAGCCAAGATAGCGGTACCGTTTCCTACAATGAGCAGTTCTTC. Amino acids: CASSQDSGTVSYNEQFF. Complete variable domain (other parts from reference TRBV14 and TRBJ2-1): EAGVTQFPSHSVIEKGQTVTLRCDPISGHDNLYWYRRVMGKEIKFLLHFVKESKQDESGMPNNRFLAERTGGTYSTLKVQPAELEDSGVYFCASSQDSGTVSYNEQFFGPGTRLTVL.

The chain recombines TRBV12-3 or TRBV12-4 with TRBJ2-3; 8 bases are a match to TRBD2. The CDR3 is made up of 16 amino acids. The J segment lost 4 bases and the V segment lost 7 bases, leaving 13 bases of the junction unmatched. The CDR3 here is CASTAGAGLVSDTQYF. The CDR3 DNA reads TGTGCCAGCACCGCGGGGGCGGGACTAGTGTCAGATACGCAGTATTTT.

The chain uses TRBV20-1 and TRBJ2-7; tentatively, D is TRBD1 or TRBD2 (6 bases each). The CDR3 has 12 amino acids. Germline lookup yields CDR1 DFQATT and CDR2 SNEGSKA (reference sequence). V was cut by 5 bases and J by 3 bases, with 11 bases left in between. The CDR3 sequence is CSAREGGYEQYV. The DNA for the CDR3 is TGCAGTGCTCGCGAGGGGGGCTACGAGCAGTACGTC.